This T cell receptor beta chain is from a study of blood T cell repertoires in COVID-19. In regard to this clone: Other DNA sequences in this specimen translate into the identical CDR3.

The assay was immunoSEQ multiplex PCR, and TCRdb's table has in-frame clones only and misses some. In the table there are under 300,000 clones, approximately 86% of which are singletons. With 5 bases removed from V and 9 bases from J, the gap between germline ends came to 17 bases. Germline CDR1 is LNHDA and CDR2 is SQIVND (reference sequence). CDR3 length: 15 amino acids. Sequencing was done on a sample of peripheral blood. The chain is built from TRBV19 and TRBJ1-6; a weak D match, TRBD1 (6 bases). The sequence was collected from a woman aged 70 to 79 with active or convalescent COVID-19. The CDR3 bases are TGTGCCAGTAGTGTGGGGCAGGGGAGAGGTTCACCCCTCCACTTT. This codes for CASSVGQGRGSPLHF.